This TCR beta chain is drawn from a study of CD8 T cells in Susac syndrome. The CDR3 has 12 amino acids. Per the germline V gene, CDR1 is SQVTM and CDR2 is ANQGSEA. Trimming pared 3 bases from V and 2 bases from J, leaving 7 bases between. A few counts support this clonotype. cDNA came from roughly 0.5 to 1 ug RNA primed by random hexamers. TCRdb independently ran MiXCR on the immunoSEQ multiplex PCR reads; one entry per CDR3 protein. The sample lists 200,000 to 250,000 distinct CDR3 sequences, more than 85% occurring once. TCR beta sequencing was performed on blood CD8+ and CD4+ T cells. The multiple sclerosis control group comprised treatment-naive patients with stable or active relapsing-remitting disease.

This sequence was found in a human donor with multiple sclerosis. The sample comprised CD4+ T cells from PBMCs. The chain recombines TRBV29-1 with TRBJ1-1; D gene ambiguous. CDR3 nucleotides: TGCAGCGTTGATCGGGGAAACACTGAAGCTTTCTTT. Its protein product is CSVDRGNTEAFF. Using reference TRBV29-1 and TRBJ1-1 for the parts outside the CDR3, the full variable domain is SAVISQKPSRDICQRGTSLTIQCQVDSQVTMMFWYRQQPGQSLTLIATANQGSEATYESGFVIDKFPISRPNLTFSTLTVSNMSPEDSSIYLCSVDRGNTEAFFGQGTRLTVV.